A selection of T cell receptor beta chains follows, all from one sample in a study of blood T cell repertoires in COVID-19. Measured with immunoSEQ multiplex PCR; TCRdb has only the in-frame clones, and not every one. The profile shows about 290,000 clones, around 89% of them singletons. The sequenced sample consisted of peripheral blood. These receptors were obtained from a man aged 35-49 years with acute or convalescent COVID-19. Both conserved end residues are trimmed from each CDR3.

TRBV9	ASSVDRGDTIY
TRBV3-1/TRBV3-2	ASSQQTSSGTDTQY
TRBV7-5	ARSLAGTEATDTQY
TRBV19	ASSARDGFNQPQH
TRBV3-1/TRBV3-2	ASAGGNEQF
TRBV5-4	ASRGGIAGNEQF
TRBV5-5	ASSFPAGTDNSPLH
TRBV27	ASSLMRGSLRGYT
TRBV11-2	ASSPLTGKGYEQY
TRBV11-2	ASSRAGANIQY
TRBV6-6	ASSQGQGLNSPLH
TRBV5-6	ASSLEGYTGELF
TRBV5-1	ASSKTPMNTEAF
TRBV19	ASSRRVAGGKETQY
TRBV18	ASSPTGLEDQY
TRBV19	ASSIMAGAGYT